This T cell receptor beta chain was identified in a study of OX40 agonist ivuxolimab in advanced cancers. As regards this clone: Its specificity is not known.

Germline CDR1 MNHEY, CDR2 SMNVEV (reference sequence). The CDR3 runs to 14 residues. The V gene end was trimmed by 4 bases and the J gene end by 3 bases; junction bases not matched to a gene: 6. Study-wide results and limits: At doses 0.1 to 3.0 mg/kg, CD4+ and CD8+ clones expanded. Expanded peripheral T-cell antigen specificity went undetermined.

Using immunoSEQ multiplex PCR, the repertoire was profiled, and TCRdb retains in-frame clones only, with some absent. The table lists roughly 62,000 clones, approximately 91% of them singletons, with about 3.8% in the top ten. The clonotype comes from an adult with an advanced solid tumor such as melanoma, head and neck, liver or kidney cancer. The starting material was CD4+ or CD8+ T cells sorted from blood, obtained in a trial of the OX40 agonist ivuxolimab. The chain recombines TRBV27 with TRBJ2-7; 7 bases map to TRBD2. CDR3 DNA: TGTGCCAGCAGTTCAACCGGGACTAACTACGAGCAGTACTTC. It yields the protein CASSSTGTNYEQYF.